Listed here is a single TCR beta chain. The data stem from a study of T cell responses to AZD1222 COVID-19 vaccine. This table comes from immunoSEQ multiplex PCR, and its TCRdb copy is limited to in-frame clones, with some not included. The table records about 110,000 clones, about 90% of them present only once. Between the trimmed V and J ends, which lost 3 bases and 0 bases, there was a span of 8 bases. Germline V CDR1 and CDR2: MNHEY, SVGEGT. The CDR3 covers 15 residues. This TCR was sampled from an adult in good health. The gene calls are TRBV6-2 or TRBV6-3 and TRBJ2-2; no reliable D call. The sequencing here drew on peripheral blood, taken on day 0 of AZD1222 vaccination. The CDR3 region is CASSYHSSNTGELFF. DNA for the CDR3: TGTGCCAGCAGTTATCACAGCTCGAACACCGGGGAGCTGTTTTTT.